Below are 27 T cell receptor beta chains sequenced from a single sample in a study of cytomegalovirus exposure and HLA in healthy donors. Both 60 Vbeta primers and 13 Jbeta primers went into the PCR. Only in-frame clones appear in the TCRdb table, and some are missing; sequencing was by immunoSEQ multiplex PCR. The sample holds around 110,000 clones, 55% to 85% seen once. Sequences were obtained from PBMCs. The receptors shown here come from a young man in good health and CMV-seronegative.

The rearrangement uses TRBV5-1 and TRBJ2-3, with D perhaps TRBD1 (6 bases). The CDR3 runs to 14 residues. V lost 4 bases to trimming and J lost 6 bases, with 15 bases between them. Germline V gene lookup returns CDR1 SGHRS and CDR2 YFSETQ. CDR3 DNA sequence: TGCGCCAGCAGCATGGGTGCCCAGGGGGATACGCAGTATTTT. It yields the protein CASSMGAQGDTQYF. The full variable domain, rest sourced from reference TRBV5-1 and TRBJ2-3, is KAGVTQTPRYLIKTRGQQVTLSCSPISGHRSVSWYQQTPGQGLQFLFEYFSETQRNKGNFPGRFSGRQFSNSRSEMNVSTLELGDSALYLCASSMGAQGDTQYFGPGTRLTVL.

The chain recombines TRBV2 with TRBJ2-2, with D unresolved. The CDR3 is 12 amino acids. V was pared by 7 bases and J by 4 bases, with 7 bases between. Germline loops: CDR1 SNHLY, CDR2 FYNNEI. CDR3 in DNA: TGTGCCAGCATAGTGAGCACCGGGGAGCTGTTTTTT. It specifies CASIVSTGELFF.

The chain combines TRBV5-6 with TRBJ2-1, with D possibly TRBD1 on 6 matching bases. This CDR3 is 16 amino acids long. The germline V gene has CDR1 SGHDT and CDR2 YYEEEE. The ends were cut back, 4 bases at V and 0 bases at J, with 14 bases in the middle. The CDR3 DNA reads as TGTGCCAGCAGCCCCGATCAGGGGAGCTCCTACAATGAGCAGTTCTTC. Its translation: CASSPDQGSSYNEQFF.

V gene TRBV30 combines with J gene TRBJ1-3, with TRBD1 as a possible D gene (5 bases). The CDR3 totals 15 residues. V was clipped by 0 bases and J by 7 bases, with 16 bases between them. In germline, CDR1 is GTSNPN, CDR2 SVGIG (reference sequence). The CDR3 region has the DNA TGTGCCTGGAGTGTACTATCGCAGGGTCGTAACACCATATATTTT. Its protein product is CAWSVLSQGRNTIYF.

This clone was seen only a few times. The chain links TRBV4-2 to TRBJ1-5, with TRBD1 matching 10 bases. CDR3 length: 17 residues. J lost 6 bases, V lost 0 bases, and 8 bases had no gene match. Looked up from germline, CDR1 is LGHNA and CDR2 is YNFKEQ. In DNA, the CDR3 is TGTGCCAGCAGCCAAGATGGCTCGGACAGGGGGTTTCAGCCCCAGCATTTT. Its translation is CASSQDGSDRGFQPQHF.

The chain joins TRBV29-1 to TRBJ2-3; 7 bases match TRBD1. The junction had 16 bases not matched to a gene; V was cut back by 3 bases and J by 4 bases. CDR3 length: 17 residues. Germline loops: CDR1 SQVTM, CDR2 ANQGSEA. CDR3 sequence: CSVDPRRTTGRPDTQYF. The CDR3 nucleotides read TGCAGCGTTGATCCCCGCCGGACGACAGGGAGACCAGATACGCAGTATTTT.

This clone showed up just once. The chain recombines TRBV27 with TRBJ2-7; possible D gene TRBD2, 5 bases. Germline CDR1 MNHEY, CDR2 SMNVEV (reference sequence). The CDR3 is made up of 16 amino acids. Trimming took 2 bases from V and 5 from J, leaving 19 bases between them. The CDR3: CASSLLGPIEGHEQYF. CDR3 in DNA: TGTGCCAGCAGTTTACTGGGTCCTATAGAGGGCCACGAGCAGTACTTC.

This chain links TRBV7-2 with TRBJ2-1; 8 nucleotides line up with TRBD2. The CDR3 extends over 15 amino acids. V lost 5 bases, J lost 7 bases, and 10 bases stayed unmatched. Germline V gives CDR1 SGHTA, CDR2 FQGNSA. The CDR3 sequence: CASSVSGLEQNEQFF. CDR3 DNA sequence: TGTGCCAGCAGCGTATCGGGACTAGAGCAAAATGAGCAGTTCTTC.

This clone was counted a few times. This chain links TRBV6-1 with TRBJ2-1, with 9 bases identical to TRBD2. Germline V lookup: CDR1 MNHNS, CDR2 SASEGT. Trimming took 4 bases from V and 10 from J; bases not matched to a gene: 8. The CDR3 is 14 residues long. The DNA for the CDR3 is TGTGCCAGCAGTGGGGCGGGGGGGGCGTGGGAGCAGTTCTTC. It specifies CASSGAGGAWEQFF.

This clone was counted a few times. The chain is built from TRBV4-1 and TRBJ1-5; 8 bases are shared with TRBD1. Per germline, CDR1 MGHRA and CDR2 YSYEKL. The CDR3 length is 16 residues. The J segment lost 0 bases and the V segment lost 1 base, leaving 2 bases of the junction unmatched. The CDR3 nucleotides read TGCGCCAGCAGCCAAGGACAGGGGAATAGCAATCAGCCCCAGCATTTT. Protein: CASSQGQGNSNQPQHF.

The gene calls are TRBV7-3 and TRBJ2-1, with 7 bases aligning to TRBD2. The germline V gene has CDR1 SGHTA and CDR2 FQGTGA. J gave up 3 bases and V 5 bases, and 10 bases lay outside the gene matches. The CDR3 extends over 16 amino acids. The CDR3 spells CASSMGEGSNYNEQFF. CDR3 coding DNA: TGTGCCAGCAGCATGGGGGAGGGGTCCAACTACAATGAGCAGTTCTTC.

This CDR3 reads CASRRGTGVSDTEAFF. Written as DNA, the CDR3 is TGCGCCAGCAGGCGGGGGACAGGGGTATCCGACACTGAAGCTTTCTTT. This chain links TRBV10-2 with TRBJ1-1; 10 bases map to TRBD1. The CDR3 is 16 residues long. After removal of 6 bases from V and 3 bases from J, the junction contained 10 bases not matched to a gene. Germline values: CDR1 WSHSY, CDR2 SAAADI.

In DNA form, the CDR3 reads TGTGCCAGCAGTGAAGGGCGGGGGGTTGGCTACAATGAGCAGTTCTTC. Translated, it gives CASSEGRGVGYNEQFF. The rearrangement joins TRBV6-1 to TRBJ2-1; TRBD2 matches at 8 bases. The J segment lost 3 bases and the V segment lost 1 base, leaving 5 bases of the junction unmatched. Germline lookup yields CDR1 MNHNS and CDR2 SASEGT. The CDR3 contains 16 residues.

The V call is TRBV6-4, the J call TRBJ1-2; no firm D call. This CDR3 contains 15 residues. The V end lost 3 bases, the J end lost 3 bases, and 14 bases lay between the germline ends. The germline CDR1 and CDR2 sequences are MRHNA and SNTAGT. DNA for the CDR3: TGTGCCAGCAGTGAATATCTGCGGGATTACTATGGCTACACCTTC. Its translation: CASSEYLRDYYGYTF.

This clone was detected once. The chain is built from TRBV7-9 and TRBJ1-2; 7 bases line up with TRBD1. The J segment lost 4 bases and the V segment lost 5 bases, leaving 13 bases of the junction unmatched. The length of the CDR3 is 16 residues. CDR1 is SEHNR and CDR2 is FQNEAQ in the germline V gene (reference sequence). CDR3 residues: CASSLDRVESLYGYTF. CDR3 coding DNA: TGTGCCAGCAGCCTAGACAGGGTGGAGAGTCTCTATGGCTACACCTTC.

This clone was found once. The rearrangement joins TRBV9 to TRBJ2-2, with 9 bases that match TRBD1. Germline CDR1 reads SGDLS; CDR2 reads YYNGEE. The CDR3 sequence is 16 residues long. With V trimmed by 2 bases and J by 7 bases, 9 bases remained unmatched. CDR3 sequence reads: CASSVLRDRAYGELFF. The CDR3 DNA is TGTGCCAGCAGCGTTCTCCGGGACAGGGCGTACGGGGAGCTGTTTTTT.

V and J are TRBV5-6 and TRBJ1-2, with 7 positions matching TRBD1. The V gene end was trimmed by 2 bases and the J gene end by 6 bases; junction bases not matched to a gene: 7. Germline V gives CDR1 SGHDT, CDR2 YYEEEE. The CDR3 is made up of 14 amino acids. The CDR3 nucleotides read TGTGCCAGCAGCTTAGGCCAGACAGGGAATGGCTACACCTTC. This encodes CASSLGQTGNGYTF. Looking up the rest from reference TRBV5-6 and TRBJ1-2 gives the full variable domain: DAGVTQSPTHLIKTRGQQVTLRCSPKSGHDTVSWYQQALGQGPQFIFQYYEEEERQRGNFPDRFSGHQFPNYSSELNVNALLLGDSALYLCASSLGQTGNGYTFGSGTRLTVV.

The genes are TRBV5-1 and TRBJ1-1; 8 nucleotides align to TRBD1. Losses at the gene ends were 2 bases for V and 3 bases for J; bases not matched to a gene: 3. This CDR3 spans 14 amino acids. CDR1 and CDR2 (germline): SGHRS, YFSETQ. The CDR3 spells CASSFQGADTEAFF. CDR3 bases: TGCGCCAGCAGCTTCCAGGGGGCGGACACTGAAGCTTTCTTT.

The chain is built from TRBV14 and TRBJ1-2, with D perhaps TRBD1 (5 bases). CDR1 and CDR2 from the germline V gene are SGHDN and FVKESK. The V and J ends lost 1 base and 5 bases respectively, with 8 bases between them. The CDR3 consists of 13 residues. As DNA, the CDR3 is TGTGCCAGCAGCCAAGGGGCAGGGTATGGCTACACCTTC. This sequence encodes CASSQGAGYGYTF.

This chain joins TRBV11-2 and TRBJ1-5; D is uncertain. V was cut by 5 bases and J by 1 base, with 6 bases left in between. The germline V gene has CDR1 SGHAT and CDR2 FQNNGV. The CDR3 has 13 amino acids. CDR3 sequence reads: CASSLASNQPQHF. The CDR3 region has the DNA TGTGCCAGCAGCCTGGCCAGCAATCAGCCCCAGCATTTT.

The gene calls are TRBV14 and TRBJ1-6; no clear D gene. V dropped 2 bases and J dropped 6 bases, with 5 bases sitting between them. Germline V gene sequence: CDR1 SGHDN, CDR2 FVKESK. The CDR3 spans 13 residues. The CDR3, as DNA: TGTGCCAGCAGCCAAAGACTTAATTCACCCCTCCACTTT. It is translated as CASSQRLNSPLHF.

The V call is TRBV30, the J call TRBJ2-3, with 8 bases aligning to TRBD2. The junction had 5 bases not matched to a gene; V was cut back by 0 bases and J by 3 bases. The germline CDR1 and CDR2 sequences are GTSNPN and SVGIG (reference sequence). The CDR3 loop spans 15 amino acids. CDR3 nucleotide sequence: TGTGCCTGGAGTGTCGGGGGGGGTGAGACAGATACGCAGTATTTT. This sequence encodes CAWSVGGGETDTQYF.

The sample holds a few counts of this clone. The chain couples TRBV6-5 to TRBJ2-7; 7 nucleotides match TRBD2. V lost 0 bases to trimming and J lost 2 bases; unmatched junction nucleotides: 4. This CDR3 has 15 amino acids. The germline gives CDR1 MNHEY, CDR2 SVGAGI. CDR3 region: CASSYSGDYPYEQYF. The CDR3 DNA follows: TGTGCCAGCAGTTACTCGGGGGACTATCCCTACGAGCAGTACTTC.

The chain recombines TRBV6-5 with TRBJ1-4; 8 nucleotides match TRBD1. The V and J ends lost 6 bases and 5 bases, in that order; junction bases with no gene match: 8. This CDR3 has 15 amino acids. Germline values: CDR1 MNHEY, CDR2 SVGAGI. CDR3 region: CASRPDRGLNEKLFF. The DNA of the CDR3 is TGTGCCAGCAGACCAGACAGGGGTCTAAATGAAAAACTGTTTTTT.

V usage is TRBV15 and J usage is TRBJ1-5; D is uncertain. Germline V gives CDR1 LNHNV, CDR2 YYDKDF (reference sequence). The CDR3 covers 14 residues. V lost 3 bases and J lost 0, with 6 bases in between. The CDR3 is CATSSGDSNQPQHF. CDR3 coding DNA: TGTGCCACCAGCAGCGGAGATAGCAATCAGCCCCAGCATTTT.

The gene calls are TRBV7-9 and TRBJ2-1, with 7 bases aligning to TRBD2. Trimming cost V 3 bases and J 10 bases; bases outside gene matches: 12. The CDR3 contains 15 residues. Germline CDR1 is SEHNR and CDR2 is FQNEAQ (reference sequence). CDR3: CASSLGGTRSREQFF. The CDR3 DNA follows: TGTGCCAGCAGCTTGGGGGGGACCCGGAGTCGCGAGCAGTTCTTC.

This clone turned up a few times. J is TRBJ1-1 and V is TRBV19; 7 nucleotides align to TRBD1. This CDR3 is 17 amino acids long. Germline lookup yields CDR1 LNHDA and CDR2 SQIVND (reference sequence). J lost 7 bases, V lost 6 bases, and 20 bases had no gene match. CDR3 loop: CASSPAETGFPPLEAFF. In DNA form, the CDR3 reads TGTGCCAGTAGCCCCGCGGAGACAGGGTTCCCACCTCTTGAAGCTTTCTTT.